A selection of T cell receptor beta chains follows, all from one sample in a study of beta chain features in type 1 diabetes. Libraries were prepared by immunoSEQ multiplex PCR; TCRdb keeps only in-frame clonotypes and omits some of them. The table includes under 300,000 clones, approximately 15% detected once. Input material: naive CD4+ T cells from blood. All receptors derive from a man aged 25 to 40 with type 1 diabetes. Both conserved end residues are part of each CDR3. The order of the fields is J gene, D gene, V gene, clone size, CDR3 protein, CDR3 DNA. D genes are given only for firm matches. Only part of the rows carry a size: once, few, many, or a class if the clone is expanded.

TRBJ1-2	-	TRBV6-5	few	CASSYVWDKANYGYTF	TGTGCCAGCAGTTACGTTTGGGACAAAGCTAACTATGGCTACACCTTC
TRBJ2-7	TRBD1	TRBV2	-	CASSGDLGTVNF	TGTGCCAGCAGTGGCGATCTTGGGACAGTCAACTTC
TRBJ2-3	TRBD1	TRBV9	few	CASSGGQGADTQYF	TGTGCCAGCAGCGGCGGACAGGGAGCAGATACGCAGTATTTT
TRBJ1-4	-	TRBV9	few	CASSFTQGEKLFF	TGTGCCAGCAGCTTCACACAGGGTGAAAAACTGTTTTTT
TRBJ2-5	-	TRBV4-1	-	CASSFQQAQNQETQYF	TGCGCCAGCAGCTTTCAGCAGGCCCAAAACCAAGAGACCCAGTACTTC
TRBJ2-1	TRBD1	TRBV14	few	CASSPGGQSNEQFF	TGTGCCAGCAGCCCAGGGGGACAGAGCAATGAGCAGTTCTTC
TRBJ2-1	TRBD2	TRBV9	few	CASSVGSSGGAGSEQFF	TGTGCCAGCAGCGTAGGTTCTAGCGGGGGGGCCGGTAGTGAGCAGTTCTTC
TRBJ2-7	-	TRBV9	few	CASSVGYEQGTSREQYF	TGTGCCAGCAGCGTAGGGTATGAGCAGGGTACATCTCGGGAGCAGTACTTC
TRBJ2-7	TRBD1	TRBV5-1	-	CASSSTGQSHEQYF	TGCGCCAGCAGCTCGACAGGGCAGTCCCACGAGCAGTACTTC
TRBJ1-2	-	TRBV2	few	CASTLEALLVVGYGYTF	TGTGCCAGCACCTTAGAGGCACTGTTGGTGGTAGGCTATGGCTACACCTTC
TRBJ2-7	TRBD2	TRBV11-2	-	CASSSSGGSPYEQYF	TGTGCCAGCAGTTCTAGCGGGGGCTCTCCCTACGAGCAGTACTTC
TRBJ2-7	TRBD2	TRBV7-9	-	CASTANYGGRISYEQYF	TGTGCCAGCACCGCCAATTACGGCGGGAGGATCTCCTACGAGCAGTACTTC
TRBJ2-2	-	TRBV7-9	few	CASSLAVGPGELFF	TGTGCCAGCAGCTTAGCCGTTGGCCCCGGGGAGCTGTTTTTT
TRBJ1-1	-	TRBV4-2	few	CASSQEGHGNTEAFF	TGTGCCAGCAGCCAAGAGGGGCACGGAAACACTGAAGCTTTCTTT
TRBJ2-7	-	TRBV30	few	CAWSVTSYEQYF	TGTGCCTGGAGTGTAACTTCCTACGAGCAGTACTTC
TRBJ1-1	-	TRBV2	few	CASREPTGNTEAFF	TGTGCCAGCCGAGAGCCGACAGGGAACACTGAAGCTTTCTTT
TRBJ1-2	-	TRBV5-5	few	CASSLATGPDGYGYTF	TGTGCCAGCAGCTTGGCGACAGGCCCTGATGGCTATGGCTACACCTTC
TRBJ1-5	-	TRBV5-1	few	CASSFDRNQPQHF	TGCGCCAGCAGCTTCGACAGGAATCAGCCCCAGCATTTT
TRBJ1-2	TRBD1	TRBV5-4	few	CASSLETGGYDGYTF	TGTGCCAGCAGCTTGGAGACAGGGGGCTATGATGGCTACACCTTC
TRBJ2-7	TRBD1	TRBV5-1	few	CASSRDRGLNEQYF	TGCGCCAGCAGTCGGGACAGGGGGCTCAACGAGCAGTACTTC
TRBJ2-5	TRBD2	TRBV15	-	CATSRGPGRGETQYF	TGTGCCACCAGCAGAGGCCCAGGGAGGGGAGAGACCCAGTACTTC
TRBJ2-7	-	TRBV9	few	CASSAGTYYEQYF	TGTGCCAGCAGCGCCGGGACTTACTACGAGCAGTACTTC
TRBJ2-3	-	TRBV6-6	few	CASTGRGTDTQYF	TGTGCCAGCACTGGCCGGGGCACAGATACGCAGTATTTT
TRBJ1-2	TRBD1	TRBV6-5	-	CASSYSRDSLGYGYTF	TGTGCCAGCAGTTACTCACGGGACAGTCTTGGGTATGGCTACACCTTC
TRBJ2-5	-	TRBV2	few	CASVRQGLQETQYF	TGTGCCAGCGTGAGGCAGGGACTCCAAGAGACCCAGTACTTC
TRBJ2-7	TRBD2	TRBV29-1	-	CSGRTSGSREQYF	TGCAGCGGACGGACTAGCGGGAGTCGTGAGCAGTACTTC
TRBJ1-2	-	TRBV5-1	-	CASSLSGDPVYGYTF	TGCGCCAGCAGCTTGTCCGGGGATCCGGTTTATGGCTACACCTTC
TRBJ2-7	TRBD2	TRBV5-1	-	CASSLAREGYLSYEQYF	TGCGCCAGCAGCTTGGCCCGGGAGGGGTACCTGTCCTACGAGCAGTACTTC
TRBJ1-1	TRBD1	TRBV11-2	few	CASSTTGGKTEAFF	TGTGCCAGCAGCACGACAGGGGGAAAAACTGAAGCTTTCTTT
TRBJ2-5	-	TRBV5-4	-	CASSLGGPETQYF	TGTGCCAGCAGCTTGGGAGGGCCAGAGACCCAGTACTTC
TRBJ1-2	TRBD1	TRBV2	few	CASSATGNYGYTF	TGTGCCAGCAGTGCGACAGGGAACTATGGCTACACCTTC
TRBJ2-3	-	TRBV29-1	few	CSVRRGDTQYF	TGCAGCGTCCGTCGGGGGGATACGCAGTATTTT
TRBJ1-2	TRBD1	TRBV6-5	-	CASSQQGNYGYTF	TGTGCCAGCAGTCAACAGGGGAACTATGGCTACACCTTC
TRBJ2-1	TRBD1	TRBV5-1	few	CASNQGVSDEQFF	TGCGCCAGCAATCAGGGGGTCTCTGATGAGCAGTTCTTC
TRBJ2-4	-	TRBV6-1	once	CASSEARKPGVVAKNIQYF	TGTGCCAGCAGTGAAGCGCGCAAACCGGGGGTGGTTGCCAAAAACATTCAGTACTTC
TRBJ2-5	TRBD2	TRBV19	few	CASKTSGPSETQYF	TGTGCCAGTAAAACTAGCGGACCGTCGGAGACCCAGTACTTC
TRBJ2-7	-	TRBV5-4	-	CASSLERTTYEQYF	TGTGCCAGCAGCTTGGAAAGGACTACCTACGAGCAGTACTTC
TRBJ2-1	-	TRBV18	-	CASSDNTLAAEQFF	TGTGCCAGCTCAGATAACACACTAGCTGCTGAGCAGTTCTTC
TRBJ2-7	-	TRBV7-8	-	CASSAGWDEQYF	TGTGCCAGCAGCGCGGGATGGGACGAGCAGTACTTC
TRBJ1-1	-	TRBV5-1	few	CASSLGGRGTEAFF	TGCGCCAGCAGCTTGGGTGGCCGGGGGACTGAAGCTTTCTTT
TRBJ1-5	TRBD1	TRBV7-2	few	CASSPGQGQPQHF	TGTGCCAGCAGCCCTGGACAGGGCCAGCCCCAGCATTTT
TRBJ2-2	-	TRBV6-1	-	CASSEGPAANTGELFF	TGTGCCAGCAGTGAAGGGCCCGCGGCGAACACCGGGGAGCTGTTTTTT
TRBJ1-3	TRBD1	TRBV30	-	CAWATGAGNTIYF	TGTGCCTGGGCGACAGGGGCCGGAAACACCATATATTTT
TRBJ2-1	TRBD1	TRBV9	-	CASSVFGGQGFNEQFF	TGTGCCAGCAGCGTATTCGGGGGACAGGGGTTCAATGAGCAGTTCTTC
TRBJ2-5	TRBD2	TRBV5-1	-	CASSSLAGGSGMETQYF	TGCGCCAGCAGCTCACTAGCGGGGGGTTCTGGCATGGAGACCCAGTACTTC
TRBJ2-7	TRBD2	TRBV4-2	-	CASSQALGGITYEQYF	TGTGCCAGCAGCCAAGCCCTCGGGGGGATAACCTACGAGCAGTACTTC
TRBJ2-7	TRBD2	TRBV6-6	-	CASTRRRAGETYEQYF	TGTGCCAGCACCCGACGAAGGGCGGGGGAGACCTACGAGCAGTACTTC
TRBJ1-1	-	TRBV30	few	CACQGNTEAFF	TGTGCCTGTCAGGGGAACACTGAAGCTTTCTTT
TRBJ1-2	-	TRBV7-2	-	CASSPRRGDHGYTF	TGTGCCAGCAGCCCCCGACGGGGTGATCATGGCTACACCTTC
TRBJ2-7	-	TRBV7-2	few	CASSSGQLYEQYF	TGTGCCAGCAGCTCCGGACAGTTATACGAGCAGTACTTC
TRBJ2-3	TRBD2	TRBV7-2	-	CASSLVVAGGTDTQYF	TGTGCCAGCAGCTTAGTGGTAGCGGGAGGAACAGATACGCAGTATTTT
TRBJ1-1	TRBD1	TRBV25-1	-	CASSAQGVTEAFF	TGTGCCAGCAGTGCACAGGGGGTCACTGAAGCTTTCTTT
TRBJ2-5	TRBD1	TRBV5-1	-	CASSYGTGGQETQYF	TGCGCCAGCAGCTACGGGACAGGCGGTCAAGAGACCCAGTACTTC
TRBJ2-1	-	TRBV29-1	few	CSVARADEQFF	TGCAGCGTTGCCCGAGCCGATGAGCAGTTCTTC
TRBJ1-5	-	TRBV2	few	CASSERWGGQPQHF	TGTGCCAGCAGTGAAAGATGGGGGGGTCAGCCCCAGCATTTT
TRBJ2-3	TRBD1	TRBV4-1	few	CASSLGQGTGTDTQYF	TGCGCCAGCAGCCTTGGACAGGGAACGGGAACAGATACGCAGTATTTT
TRBJ2-6	TRBD1	TRBV11-2	-	CASSSPPGQGSSGANVLTF	TGTGCCAGCAGCTCTCCCCCGGGACAGGGGTCCTCTGGGGCCAACGTCCTGACTTTC
TRBJ2-1	TRBD2	TRBV11-2	few	CASSPSGRKGNEQFF	TGTGCCAGCAGCCCAAGCGGGAGAAAAGGGAATGAGCAGTTCTTC
TRBJ2-2	TRBD1	TRBV19	few	CASSRTGGDRFELFF	TGTGCCAGTAGTCGGACAGGGGGTGATCGGTTTGAGCTGTTTTTT